This TCR beta chain comes out of a study of T-cell reconstitution after alpha-beta-depleted transplantation in children. Overall study results and limits: A year had passed since transplant, and T-cell counts and diversity by then came mostly from newly produced T cells. Approximately two months post-transplant, alpha-beta T cells reportedly originated from several hundred expanded graft clones. In some patients, recipient T cells and intrathymic progenitors surviving conditioning explained high day-60 diversity.

This clonotype was counted once. Its antigen is unknown. The authors prepared the TCRbeta library with unique molecular identifiers. TCRdb independently ran MiXCR on the PCR reads; one entry per CDR3 protein. Counted here are about a million distinct CDR3 sequences, roughly 29% occurring once; the ten biggest clones make up about 28%. The clonotype comes from a boy under three years old who had a stem cell transplant for SCID, so the T cells may come from the graft donor. Sequences were derived from PBMCs, mostly from graft donor cells, sampled 360 days after TCRalphabeta/CD19-depleted stem cell transplant.

The CDR3 DNA sequence: TGTGCCAGCTCACCAGGACAGGGGGCGGTGGGCACTGAAGCTTTCTTT. Its translation: CASSPGQGAVGTEAFF. This chain connects TRBV18 to TRBJ1-1; 11 bases match TRBD1. With V trimmed by 2 bases and J by 4 bases, 6 bases remained unmatched. The CDR3 consists of 16 residues. Germline V gene sequence: CDR1 KGHSH, CDR2 LQKENI.